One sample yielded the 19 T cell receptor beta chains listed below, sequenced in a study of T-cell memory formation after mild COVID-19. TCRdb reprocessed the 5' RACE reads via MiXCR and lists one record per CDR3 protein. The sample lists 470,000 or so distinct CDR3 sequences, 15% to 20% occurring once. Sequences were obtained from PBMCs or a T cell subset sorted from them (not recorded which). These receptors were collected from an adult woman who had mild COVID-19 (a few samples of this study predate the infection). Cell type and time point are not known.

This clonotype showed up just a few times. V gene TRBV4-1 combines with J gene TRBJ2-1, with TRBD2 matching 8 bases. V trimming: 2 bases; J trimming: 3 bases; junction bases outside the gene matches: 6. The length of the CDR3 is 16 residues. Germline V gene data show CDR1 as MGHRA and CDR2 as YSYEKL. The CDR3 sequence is CASSQIELAVYNEQFF. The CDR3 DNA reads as TGCGCCAGCAGCCAAATAGAACTAGCGGTCTACAATGAGCAGTTCTTC.

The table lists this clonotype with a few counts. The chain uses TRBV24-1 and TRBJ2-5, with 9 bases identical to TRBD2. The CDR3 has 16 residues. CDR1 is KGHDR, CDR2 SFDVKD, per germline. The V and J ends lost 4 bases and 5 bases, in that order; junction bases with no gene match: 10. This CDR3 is CATSEPTGLALETQYF. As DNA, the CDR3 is TGTGCCACCAGTGAACCCACGGGACTAGCTCTGGAGACCCAGTACTTC.

The CDR3 DNA sequence: TGTGCCAGCATGGGACAGGACCTTCAGCCCCAGCATTTT. Protein sequence: CASMGQDLQPQHF. V usage is TRBV11-3 and J usage is TRBJ1-5; TRBD1 matches 8 bases. The CDR3 has 13 residues. In germline, CDR1 is SGHNT, CDR2 YENEEA. V gave up 7 bases and J gave up 6 bases; unmatched junction bases: 5.

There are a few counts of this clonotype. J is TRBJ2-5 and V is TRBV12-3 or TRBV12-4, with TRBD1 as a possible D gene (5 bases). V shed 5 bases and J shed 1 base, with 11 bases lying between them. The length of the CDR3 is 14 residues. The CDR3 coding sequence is TGTGCCAGCAGTCGTGGACACAGCCAAGAGACCCAGTACTTC. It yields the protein CASSRGHSQETQYF.

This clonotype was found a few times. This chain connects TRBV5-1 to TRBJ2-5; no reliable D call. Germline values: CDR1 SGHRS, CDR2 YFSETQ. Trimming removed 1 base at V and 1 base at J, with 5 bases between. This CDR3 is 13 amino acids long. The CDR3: CASSLLSQETQYF. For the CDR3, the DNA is TGCGCCAGCAGCTTGCTCAGCCAAGAGACCCAGTACTTC.

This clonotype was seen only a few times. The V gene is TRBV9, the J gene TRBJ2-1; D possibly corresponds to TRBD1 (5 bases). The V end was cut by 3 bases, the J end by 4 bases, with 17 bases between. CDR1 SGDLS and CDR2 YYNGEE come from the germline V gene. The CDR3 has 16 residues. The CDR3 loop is CASSAGWGAGYNEQFF. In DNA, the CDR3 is TGTGCCAGCAGCGCAGGGTGGGGCGCAGGATACAATGAGCAGTTCTTC.

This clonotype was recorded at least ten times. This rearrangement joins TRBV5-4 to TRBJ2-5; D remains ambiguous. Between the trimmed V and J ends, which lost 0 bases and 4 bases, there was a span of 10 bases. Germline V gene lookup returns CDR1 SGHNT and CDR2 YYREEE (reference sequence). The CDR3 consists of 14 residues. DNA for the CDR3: TGTGCCAGCAGCTTGGAAGGAAAGGGAGAGACCCAGTACTTC. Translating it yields CASSLEGKGETQYF.

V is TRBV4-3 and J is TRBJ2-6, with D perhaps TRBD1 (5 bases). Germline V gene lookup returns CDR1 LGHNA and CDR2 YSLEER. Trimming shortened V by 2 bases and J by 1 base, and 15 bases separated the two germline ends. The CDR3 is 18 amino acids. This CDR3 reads CASSQRGRALSGANVLTF. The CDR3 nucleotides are TGCGCCAGCAGCCAAAGGGGCAGGGCCCTGTCTGGGGCCAACGTCCTGACTTTC.

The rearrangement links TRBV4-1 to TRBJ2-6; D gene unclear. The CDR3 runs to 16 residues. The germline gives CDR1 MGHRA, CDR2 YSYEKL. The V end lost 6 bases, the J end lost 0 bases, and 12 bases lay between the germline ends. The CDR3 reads CASRAPVSSGANVLTF. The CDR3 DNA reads TGCGCCAGCAGGGCGCCGGTTAGCTCTGGGGCCAACGTCCTGACTTTC.

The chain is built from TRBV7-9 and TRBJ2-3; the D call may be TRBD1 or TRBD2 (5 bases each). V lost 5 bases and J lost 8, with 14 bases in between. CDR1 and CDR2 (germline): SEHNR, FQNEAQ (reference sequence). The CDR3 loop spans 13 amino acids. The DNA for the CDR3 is TGTGCCAGCAGCCCCGGGGCCTCGGGTACGCAGTATTTT. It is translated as CASSPGASGTQYF.

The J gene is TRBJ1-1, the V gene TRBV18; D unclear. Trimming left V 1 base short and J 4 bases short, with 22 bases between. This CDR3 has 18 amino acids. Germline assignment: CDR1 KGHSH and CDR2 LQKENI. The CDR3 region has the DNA TGTGCCAGCTCACCACGCTTAACCGTATCCGGGGTGGCCACTGAAGCTTTCTTT. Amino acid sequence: CASSPRLTVSGVATEAFF.

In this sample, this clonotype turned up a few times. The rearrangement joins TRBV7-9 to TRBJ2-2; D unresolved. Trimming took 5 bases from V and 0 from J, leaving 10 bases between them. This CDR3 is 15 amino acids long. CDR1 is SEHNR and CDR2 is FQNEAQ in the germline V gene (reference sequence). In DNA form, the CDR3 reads TGTGCCAGCAGCCGTAATTCGGCGAACACCGGGGAGCTGTTTTTT. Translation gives CASSRNSANTGELFF.

CDR3 nucleotide sequence: TGTGCCAGCAGTAGCTATTCGCGGAATTCACCCCTCCACTTT. This gives the protein CASSSYSRNSPLHF. The gene calls are TRBV28 and TRBJ1-6, with D unresolved. Trimming stripped 5 bases from V and 7 bases from J, with 12 bases between. Germline V gene lookup returns CDR1 MDHEN and CDR2 SYDVKM. This CDR3 is 14 amino acids long.

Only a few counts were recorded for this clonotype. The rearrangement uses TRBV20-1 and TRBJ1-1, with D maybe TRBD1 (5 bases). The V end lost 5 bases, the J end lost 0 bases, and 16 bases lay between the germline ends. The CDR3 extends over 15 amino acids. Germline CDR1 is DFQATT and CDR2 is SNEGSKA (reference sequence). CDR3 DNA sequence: TGCAGTGCTGAGATCGGGGGGAGAGTGAACACTGAAGCTTTCTTT. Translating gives CSAEIGGRVNTEAFF.

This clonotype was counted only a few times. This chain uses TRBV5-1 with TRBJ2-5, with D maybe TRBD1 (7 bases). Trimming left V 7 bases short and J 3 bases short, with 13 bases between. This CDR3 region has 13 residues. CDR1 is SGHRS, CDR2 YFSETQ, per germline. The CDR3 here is CASGGTEKETQYF. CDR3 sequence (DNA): TGCGCCAGCGGCGGGACAGAAAAAGAGACCCAGTACTTC.

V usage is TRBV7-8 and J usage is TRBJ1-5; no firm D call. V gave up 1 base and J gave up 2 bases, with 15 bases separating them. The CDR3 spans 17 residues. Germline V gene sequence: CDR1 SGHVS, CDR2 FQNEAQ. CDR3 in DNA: TGTGCCAGCAGCTTAGTACGATTTTCTGGGGGCAATCAGCCCCAGCATTTT. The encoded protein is CASSLVRFSGGNQPQHF.

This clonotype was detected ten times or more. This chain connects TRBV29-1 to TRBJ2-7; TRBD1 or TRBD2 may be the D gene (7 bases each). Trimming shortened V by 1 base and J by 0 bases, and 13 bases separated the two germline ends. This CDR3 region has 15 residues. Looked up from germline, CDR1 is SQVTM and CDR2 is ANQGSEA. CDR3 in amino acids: CSVEAGRGPSYEQYF. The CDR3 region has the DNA TGCAGCGTTGAAGCGGGGAGGGGGCCCTCCTACGAGCAGTACTTC.

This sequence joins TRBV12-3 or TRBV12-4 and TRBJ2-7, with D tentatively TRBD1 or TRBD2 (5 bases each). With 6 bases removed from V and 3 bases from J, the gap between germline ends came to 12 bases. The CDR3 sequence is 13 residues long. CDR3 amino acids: CASSPGRIYEQYF. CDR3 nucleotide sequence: TGTGCCAGCAGCCCGGGACGGATCTACGAGCAGTACTTC.

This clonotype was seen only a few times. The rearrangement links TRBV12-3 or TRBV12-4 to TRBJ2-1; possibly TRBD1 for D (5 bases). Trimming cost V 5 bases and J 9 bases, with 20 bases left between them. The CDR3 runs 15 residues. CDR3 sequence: CASSVLGRVSSEQFF. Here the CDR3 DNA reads TGTGCCAGCAGTGTCCTCGGCAGGGTCTCCTCTGAGCAGTTCTTC.